This T cell receptor (beta chain) stems from a study of blood T cell repertoires in COVID-19. Turning to the study itself: Sample material is recorded as cDNA or gDNA derived from T cells, B-cell-depleted T cells, or PBMCs.

Ages ranged from roughly 18 to 95 years, with residence in 24 US areas. Assignments of participants to cohorts depended upon their own reported clinical history. V shed 3 bases and J shed 6 bases, with 19 bases lying between them. The length of the CDR3 is 16 residues. In germline, CDR1 is SGDLS, CDR2 YYNGEE. Produced via immunoSEQ multiplex PCR; TCRdb's table is partial and in-frame only. The repertoire has a few hundred thousand clones, around 85% of them found once; the top ten carry under 2.5%. Sequenced input: PBMCs or T cells enriched from blood (not recorded which). This sequence was found in a woman between 45 and 65 years old who had recovered from COVID-19. The chain is built from TRBV9 and TRBJ2-1; tentative D call: TRBD2 (5 bases). The CDR3 nucleotides are TGTGCCAGCAGCGGGGATATCGGGGTAGTTGGCAATGAGCAGTTCTTC. Amino acid sequence: CASSGDIGVVGNEQFF. Complete variable domain (other parts from reference TRBV9 and TRBJ2-1): DSGVTQTPKHLITATGQRVTLRCSPRSGDLSVYWYQQSLDQGLQFLIQYYNGEERAKGNILERFSAQQFPDLHSELNLSSLELGDSALYFCASSGDIGVVGNEQFFGPGTRLTVL.